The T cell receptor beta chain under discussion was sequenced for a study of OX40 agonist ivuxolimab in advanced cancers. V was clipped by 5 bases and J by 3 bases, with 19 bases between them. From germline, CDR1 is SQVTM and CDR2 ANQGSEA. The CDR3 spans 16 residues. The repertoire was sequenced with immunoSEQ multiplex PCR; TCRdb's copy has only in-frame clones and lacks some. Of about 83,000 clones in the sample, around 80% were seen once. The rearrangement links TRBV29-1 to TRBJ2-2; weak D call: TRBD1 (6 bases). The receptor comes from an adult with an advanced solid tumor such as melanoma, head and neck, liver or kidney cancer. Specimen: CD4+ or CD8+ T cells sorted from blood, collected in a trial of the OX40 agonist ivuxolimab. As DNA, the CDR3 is TGCAGCGTTTGGGGCGACTTGGACAGATACACCGGGGAGCTGTTTTTT. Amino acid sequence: CSVWGDLDRYTGELFF.